The subject of this entry is one T cell receptor (beta chain). Its antigen is not identified. V was shortened by 5 bases and J by 6 bases, with 20 bases between the two germline ends. Per the germline V gene, CDR1 is MNHNS and CDR2 is SASEGT. The CDR3 has 16 amino acids. These data are taken from a study of vaccination and CD4 T cells after COVID-19. Whole-study findings and limits: Rising from about 20 to 38, the median of SARS-CoV-2-reactive clonotypes did not change significantly.

The assay that was used to sequence DNA from cultured CD4+ T cells was the Oncomine TCR Beta short-read assay. TCRdb recomputed calls from the PCR reads with MiXCR, one row per CDR3 protein. The sample contains some 4,000 distinct CDR3 sequences, more than 30% of which appear only once. Treatment noted: approximately nine-day PBMC culture with coronavirus spike peptide pools or control peptides (ViraFEST assay). The clonotype comes from a human donor who had recovered from COVID-19. Material: CD4+ T cells from blood, cultured in vitro. The V call is TRBV6-1, the J call TRBJ1-5; a weak D match, TRBD1 (6 bases). This CDR3 reads CASSTDTGWRGQPQHF. CDR3 bases: TGTGCCAGCAGTACAGATACAGGGTGGAGGGGTCAGCCCCAGCATTTT.